This T cell receptor beta chain comes out of a study of cytomegalovirus exposure and HLA in healthy donors (dated by TCRdb to between 2016 and 2019). For context, the study as a whole: An earlier analysis of roughly 500 of the donors reported 250 to 350 Gb of sequence data and 117 million unique TCR beta sequences obtained from some 200 million T cells. Across approximately 400 genotyped donors of the cohort, an average of approximately 200,000 unique TCR beta nucleotide sequences per donor were sequenced, and approximately 19% of those sequences were non-productive. Of the roughly 420 genotyped donors, roughly 76% were placed in the genetic ancestry cluster associated with self-reported Caucasian donors. Along with the roughly 670-subject first cohort, a separate validation cohort of around 110 different subjects was used. The study profiled the T cell repertoires of hundreds of subjects by immunosequencing and related them to cytomegalovirus serostatus. Donor age, sex, ethnicity and CMV serostatus were compiled together with the repertoire data. Every discovery cohort repertoire had been produced on one sequencing platform. Several DR-DQ haplotypes were handled as single units for association and clustering, since linkage in the cohort was strong. Genome-wide SNP genotypes for about 60% of the 666 donors were used in a later genetic analysis, which treated that subset as a discovery cohort. The study combined high-throughput TCR immunosequencing, statistical association of individual TCRs with disease status, and machine learning to predict cytomegalovirus infection status. An earlier analysis of some 500 of the donors applied high-throughput TCR beta sequencing to assess whether each TCR beta V gene segment acted as functional or pseudogenic. The aim of the study was to test whether cataloging public T cell receptors could identify signatures of past pathogen exposure. A later analysis re-analyzed previously published TCR beta repertoires from several hundred donors and added high-resolution HLA genotyping to study TCR occurrence patterns. Rather than drawing on any new phenotypic data, the later analysis identified candidate immune exposures from TCR beta sequences and the way those sequences occurred across donors. About 320 gigabases of sequencing data and approximately 93 million unique TCR sequences were included in an early release covering under 650 HLA-typed donors. Class I and class II HLA loci were covered by the typing at four-digit resolution. The number of donors typed differed by locus, with roughly 620-630 for A, B, C, DRB1 and DQB1, about 500 for DQA1, 600 to 610 for DPA1, and approximately 470 for DPB1. Beyond this particular receptor, the publication reports: Because HLA typing was missing for some donors at each locus, association tests included only the typed subset. In this cohort, only TCR beta chains were sequenced, and detectable features were limited by the absence of alpha or paired-chain data. Around 16 rarely observed V segments, including chromosome 9 orphons, were excluded from the earlier analysis of a few hundred of the donors because counts were too low. Some IMGT-functional V segments, including TRBV6-2 and TRBV6-3, could not be told apart with the 87-base-pair reads, so those segments were excluded. According to a later analysis, TCR association rates differed among HLA loci, with DRB1 alleles showing the most associated TCRs and HLA-C alleles showing the fewest. In the study, 150 to 200 TCR beta chains were listed as associated with cytomegalovirus. Specific HLA alleles were associated with 16,951 TCR beta sequences at a false discovery rate of 0.05 in a later analysis. Linkage disequilibrium might explain the correlated functional status among segregating V segments, but an unknown experimental factor could not be ruled out. V-gene and J-gene trimming of TCR beta chains was associated with a missense DCLRE1C variant in a later genetic analysis, and the association was replicated in an independent cohort. In a later analysis, HLA-associated TCR beta chains showed more clonal expansion and lower generation probabilities than non-associated chains that were equally common. The authors suggested that the approach could potentially be generalized to other disease states and immunological phenotypes. Most TCR sequences were observed very rarely across donors, whereas some public TCRs were present in many individuals. When HLA alleles, especially DR and DQ, strongly co-occurred, attributing TCR associations to individual alleles was difficult. A later analysis reported that several top co-occurrence clusters appeared linked to parvovirus B19, influenza, CMV and Epstein-Barr virus. Sequencing depth was assumed to be roughly uniform across donors in the presence/absence analyses, though that assumption may not hold. A further reported finding was that TCR beta sequences accurately predicted the HLA-A and HLA-B alleles for most subjects in the first cohort. Cytomegalovirus status was reported to be diagnosed by the classifier with high specificity and sensitivity in both the original and validation cohorts. For the cohort, immune exposure information was limited to CMV serostatus. A later genetic analysis reported fewer N-insertions in productive TCRs among donors in an Asian-associated ancestry cluster than the 666-donor mean. A cluster of highly shared sequence variants was judged likely to represent a technical artifact of the sequencing pipeline. In an earlier analysis of over 550 of the donors, most TCR beta V segments were observed in productive rearrangements about 87% or about 30% of the time, broadly matching IMGT annotations. Three of the identified cytomegalovirus-associated TCR beta chains were confirmed in vitro to be specific for cytomegalovirus antigens. A later analysis found that most CMV-associated TCR beta chains appeared HLA-restricted, with HLA associations seemingly driven largely by CMV exposure.

The cohort consisted of 600 or so healthy bone marrow donors. All cohort members were sampled while nominally healthy, although unrecorded immune exposures were likely present. The donor tested CMV seropositive, placing the donor among the approximately 290 seropositive members of the cohort. A peripheral blood sample was provided by each donor, and peripheral blood mononuclear cells were used for TCR beta sequencing. Genomic DNA extraction from the blood cell samples was performed with the Qiagen DNeasy Blood Extraction Kit. Library construction relied on the immunoSEQ multiplex PCR assay. For the multiplex PCR, a mixture combining 60 forward primers for TCR Vbeta segments and 13 reverse primers for TCR Jbeta segments was used. A multiplex PCR assay on genomic DNA amplified the CDR3 region of rearranged TCR beta genes. The amplified TCR beta libraries were sequenced on the Illumina HiSeq System as 87-base-pair reads. Concerning the study's data processing: A later analysis counted around 72 million unique TCR beta chains across the 640 or so repertoires, and 9.5 million to 11 million of these chains were shared by at least two donors. To remove PCR and sequencing errors, raw reads were error-corrected and collapsed into unique sequences using a nearest-neighbor algorithm that merged closely related sequences. V, D and J gene segments were assigned by aligning CDR3 sequences to IMGT reference sequences. Each retained sequence needed at least a six-nucleotide match to both a V gene segment and a J gene segment. Rearrangements were classified as productive when the CDR3 lacked stop codons and remained in frame with V and J, and all other rearrangements were classified as non-productive. Following IMGT convention, CDR3 was defined as the stretch from the second conserved V-encoded cysteine to the conserved J-encoded phenylalanine. Sequences without an unambiguous match to a single V gene segment were excluded from the earlier analysis of approximately 560 of the donors. In an earlier analysis of a few hundred of the donors, V segments were called functional above 56.7% productive rearrangements and were called segregating when the between-donor standard deviation exceeded 5%. A statistical classification framework was built to diagnose cytomegalovirus status from the catalog of TCR beta chain sequences. In a later analysis, TCR nucleotide sequences were compared against IMGT/GENE-DB human TR gene sequences so that V and J genes could be assigned. In a later analysis, CDR3 sequences and most-parsimonious VDJ recombination scenarios were assigned using the TCRdist pipeline. In a later analysis, each TCR beta chain was defined by its CDR3 amino acid sequence together with its V-gene family, and reads lacking a unique V-gene family were excluded. In a later analysis, fewer than 650 highly shared, low-generation-probability nucleotide sequences were removed to address suspected cross-contamination and a sequencing artifact. A later analysis calculated a clonal expansion index for each public chain from normalized within-repertoire ranks of inferred template counts. In a later analysis, generation probabilities were computed with a VDJ recombination model fitted to out-of-frame rearrangements, and the resulting probabilities were checked against IGoR. A later analysis scored TCR-TCR, TCR-HLA and TCR-CMV co-occurrence with hypergeometric tests, applying a repertoire-size bias correction to TCR pairs. In a later analysis, false discovery rates were estimated by permuting HLA or CMV assignments 20 times. In a later analysis, co-occurring TCRs were grouped using DBSCAN, with TCRdist sequence similarity added in when clustering inside HLA-allele-positive subsets. Repertoires with fewer than 30,000 or more than 120,000 public chains, plus five repertoires with anomalous nucleotide sharing, were excluded from co-occurrence clustering. Here the immuneACCESS table is served through TCRdb, limited to in-frame sequences with V and J called. Missing clones are a known gap in these copies; in checked studies unresolved V genes cover under half, and the rest lacks a known reason. The DNA gave D and trimming, while V, J and clone size come from that table. This sample comprises under 200,000 clones, over 65% of them detected only once. About 2.9% of the sample goes to the ten largest clones.

This clone was found once. Its antigen is not yet known. No per-base quality is available; no much larger clone lies one base away. CDR1 and CDR2 were assigned from the germline V gene as MNHNS and SASEGT. Including cysteine and phenylalanine, the CDR3 has 13 amino acids. Solely the CDR3 DNA is kept, with 39 bases framed from the first base. At the junction V is shortened by 6 bases and J by 2 bases, with 11 bases in between. This receptor was taken from a woman aged 40 to 50 in good health and CMV-seropositive. The sequence is built from TRBV6-1 and TRBJ2-7; no confident D gene assignment can be made. The sample was PBMCs. Read as DNA, the sequence is TGTGCCAGCAGGACCGGAGCCCCCTACGAGCAGTACTTC. Its product reads: CASRTGAPYEQYF.